This TCR beta chain was retrieved from a study of control samples from healthy donors and cancer patients. V lost 6 bases to trimming and J lost 0 bases, with 12 bases between them. There are 15 residues in the CDR3. Germline V lookup: CDR1 KGHSH, CDR2 LQKENI. Only in-frame clones appear in the TCRdb table, and some are missing; sequencing was by immunoSEQ multiplex PCR. The sample shows 80,000 to 100,000 clones, roughly 89% of them seen only once. Sequencing input: blood. This sequence was found in a human donor in good health. The donor label of this sample is uncertain. The chain joins TRBV18 to TRBJ1-3; D is perhaps TRBD1 (5 bases). CDR3 sequence (DNA): TGTGCCAGCTCCCCGGGGGACCTCTCTGGAAACACCATATATTTT. It yields the protein CASSPGDLSGNTIYF.